The entry that follows covers one T cell receptor (beta chain) sequence. Its matching antigen is unknown. One junction end does not reproduce the germline sequence, and a read error may be involved. Other nucleotide sequences from this sample produce the same CDR3. PCR used 60 Vbeta primers and 13 Jbeta primers. Profiling relied on immunoSEQ multiplex PCR, and the TCRdb table lists in-frame clones only, not all of them. This table holds approximately 190,000 clones, under 90% found once. These data are taken from a study of cytomegalovirus exposure and HLA in healthy donors. Broader study findings: Follow-up analysis later connected one missense variant in DCLRE1C with trimming of TCR beta V- and J-genes. In vitro work confirmed that a few CMV-associated chains recognize CMV antigens.

The CDR3 is 15 residues long. Germline V gene lookup returns CDR1 LGHNA and CDR2 YNFKEQ. These donors counted as nominally healthy when sampled, but unrecorded immune exposures were likely. V usage is TRBV4-2 and J usage is TRBJ2-7, with TRBD2 as a possible D gene (5 bases). The sample was PBMCs. This sequence was found in a boy between 2 and 10 years old in good health and CMV-seronegative. CDR3 DNA sequence: TGTGCCAGCAGCCAAGATCGGAGCAGAGACTACGAACAGTACTTC. Translating it yields CASSQDRSRDYEQYF.